Following are 27 T cell receptor beta chains from one sample sequenced in a study of T cell responses to AZD1222 COVID-19 vaccine (dated by TCRdb to about 2021). Library generation was performed with the immunoSEQ multiplex PCR assay. As stored in TCRdb, this immuneACCESS dataset retains in-frame rearrangements with V and J assigned. A fraction of the clones does not appear; measured against another copy, unresolved V genes explain less than half of the discrepancy, and the remainder lacks a known reason. Present in this sample are some 150,000 clones, 85% to 95% of which were seen just once. The top ten constitute more than 0.85% of the sample. The sample's time point label is to be understood as: baseline before first vaccination. What the treatment or condition label conveys for this sample: meningococcal conjugate vaccine given as trial control. The sequences come from peripheral blood, collected on day 0 of MenACWY control vaccination. These receptors came from an adult in good health.

V usage is TRBV2 and J usage is TRBJ1-2; D remains unclear. The germline CDR1 and CDR2 sequences are SNHLY and FYNNEI. This CDR3 comprises 12 residues. V lost 5 bases, J lost 13 bases, and 17 bases lay in between. The DNA of the CDR3 is TGTGCCAGCAGTCTTGAAGGGCCCAACCCCACCTTC. Translation gives CASSLEGPNPTF.

The genes are TRBV7-3 and TRBJ2-7, with 9 bases identical to TRBD1. Losses at the gene ends were 5 bases for V and 5 bases for J; bases not matched to a gene: 7. The CDR3 has 14 amino acids. The germline gives CDR1 SGHTA, CDR2 FQGTGA. The CDR3 region has the DNA TGTGCCAGCAGCCCCGGGACAGGGTCCCACGAGCAGTACTTC. Translated, it gives CASSPGTGSHEQYF.

The genes are TRBV9 and TRBJ1-1; D remains unclear. Germline CDR1 and CDR2: SGDLS and YYNGEE. Trimming took 4 bases from V and 0 from J, leaving 10 bases between them. The length of the CDR3 is 14 residues. In DNA, the CDR3 is TGTGCCAGCAGCCAGAGGACGGTGAACACTGAAGCTTTCTTT. Translating gives CASSQRTVNTEAFF.

V usage is TRBV19 and J usage is TRBJ1-1, with D unresolved. V lost 2 bases and J lost 0, with 13 bases in between. The germline gives CDR1 LNHDA, CDR2 SQIVND (reference sequence). The CDR3 covers 16 residues. This CDR3 reads CASSIFLTEMNTEAFF. The CDR3 nucleotides read TGTGCCAGTAGTATATTTCTAACAGAAATGAACACTGAAGCTTTCTTT.

The V and J genes are TRBV4-1 and TRBJ1-1, with D unclear. The germline CDR1 and CDR2 sequences are MGHRA and YSYEKL. The CDR3 sequence is 14 residues long. V lost 1 base, J lost 5 bases, and 11 bases lay in between. The CDR3 nucleotides are TGCGCCAGCAGCCAAGCATTCCTGGGGACTGAAGCTTTCTTT. Translation: CASSQAFLGTEAFF.

The rearrangement uses TRBV28 and TRBJ1-6, with D hard to call. Trimming shortened V by 7 bases and J by 8 bases, and 18 bases separated the two germline ends. This CDR3 region has 15 residues. Germline CDR1 reads MDHEN; CDR2 reads SYDVKM. CDR3 in DNA: TGTGCCAGCACCCGGCGAGGGTCTGGGGATTCACCCCTCCACTTT. This sequence encodes CASTRRGSGDSPLHF.

This chain joins TRBV3-1 (or the pseudogene TRBV3-2) and TRBJ1-6; 7 nucleotides align to TRBD1. The CDR3 has 15 residues. The V and J ends lost 6 bases and 5 bases, in that order; junction bases with no gene match: 7. The V gene's germline CDR1 is LGHDT and CDR2 YNNKEL (reference sequence). This CDR3 is CASSTIGGDNSPLHF. DNA for the CDR3: TGTGCCAGCAGTACGATAGGGGGCGATAATTCACCCCTCCACTTT.

The chain is built from TRBV25-1 and TRBJ1-2, with a possible D match to TRBD1 (6 bases). The CDR3 is 12 amino acids. V gave up 7 bases and J gave up 5 bases, with 11 bases separating them. Germline V gene sequence: CDR1 MGHDK, CDR2 SYGVNS. The CDR3: CASKGGLYGYTF. The CDR3 bases are TGTGCCAGCAAAGGGGGGCTATATGGCTACACCTTC.

The gene calls are TRBV15 and TRBJ2-7, with a possible D match to TRBD1 (5 bases). Deletions cut 2 bases from V and 12 bases from J, with 20 bases between. The CDR3 extends over 14 amino acids. Germline V gene sequence: CDR1 LNHNV, CDR2 YYDKDF (reference sequence). The CDR3 is CATSRSLAQGLVYF. CDR3 sequence (DNA): TGTGCCACCAGCAGATCTTTAGCCCAGGGTTTGGTGTACTTC.

J is TRBJ2-7 and V is TRBV6-5; the D gene is possibly TRBD2 (6 bases). Germline V gene sequence: CDR1 MNHEY, CDR2 SVGAGI. V lost 0 bases to trimming and J lost 0 bases, with 9 bases between them. The CDR3 extends over 15 amino acids. Written as DNA, the CDR3 is TGTGCCAGCAGTTACTCGGACGGGAGCTCCTACGAGCAGTACTTC. This encodes CASSYSDGSSYEQYF.

The V and J genes are TRBV4-3 and TRBJ1-5, with 7 nucleotides matching TRBD1. There are 15 residues in the CDR3. V trimming: 1 base; J trimming: 6 bases; junction bases outside the gene matches: 6. The germline V gene encodes CDR1 LGHNA and CDR2 YSLEER. CDR3 sequence (DNA): TGCGCCAGCAGCCAAGCGTGGCAGGGGGGTCAGCCCCAGCATTTT. Its translation is CASSQAWQGGQPQHF.

The chain couples TRBV11-2 to TRBJ1-4, with 7 bases identical to TRBD1. The CDR3 covers 15 residues. The V segment lost 2 bases and the J segment 1 base; nucleotides outside the gene matches: 1. Germline CDR1 reads SGHAT; CDR2 reads FQNNGV. The CDR3 DNA reads TGTGCCAGCAGCTTAACAGGGGTAACTAATGAAAAACTGTTTTTT. Encoded protein: CASSLTGVTNEKLFF.

V usage is TRBV19 and J usage is TRBJ1-2, with D uncertain. There are 11 residues in the CDR3. The V end was cut by 6 bases, the J end by 7 bases, with 9 bases between. Looked up from germline, CDR1 is LNHDA and CDR2 is SQIVND (reference sequence). This chain's CDR3 is CASSSTGGYTF. As DNA, the CDR3 is TGTGCCAGTAGCTCTACTGGTGGCTACACCTTC. Full variable domain (remainder filled in from reference TRBV19 and TRBJ1-2): DGGITQSPKYLFRKEGQNVTLSCEQNLNHDAMYWYRQDPGQGLRLIYYSQIVNDFQKGDIAEGYSVSREKKESFPLTVTSAQKNPTAFYLCASSSTGGYTFGSGTRLTVV.

The chain employs TRBV2 and TRBJ2-1; 13 bases line up with TRBD2. CDR1 and CDR2 from the germline V gene are SNHLY and FYNNEI. This CDR3 has 15 amino acids. J was trimmed by 9 bases and V by 6 bases; bases with no gene match: 8. This CDR3 reads CASSPELAGGSEQFF. Here the CDR3 DNA reads TGTGCCAGCAGCCCTGAACTAGCGGGAGGGAGTGAGCAGTTCTTC.

This rearrangement joins TRBV10-2 to TRBJ2-7; no reliable D call. This CDR3 has 13 residues. Germline CDR1 and CDR2: WSHSY and SAAADI. Trimming stripped 2 bases from V and 2 bases from J, with 7 bases between. CDR3 in DNA: TGCGCCAGCAGTGAGGTGAACGCCTACGAGCAGTACTTC. Translating gives CASSEVNAYEQYF.

This clone was recorded once. The chain has TRBV6-5 and TRBJ2-7; 8 bases line up with TRBD2. Trimming took 6 bases from V and 6 from J; bases not matched to a gene: 7. The germline CDR1 and CDR2 sequences are MNHEY and SVGAGI. The CDR3 runs to 13 residues. The CDR3 nucleotides are TGTGCCAGCAGCGGGACTAGGTTGGGCGAGCAGTACTTC. It is translated as CASSGTRLGEQYF.

This chain uses TRBV6-5 with TRBJ2-7; 10 bases match TRBD1. From germline, CDR1 is MNHEY and CDR2 SVGAGI. The CDR3 length is 16 residues. V shed 0 bases, J shed 6 bases, and the junction held 8 bases outside the gene matches. The CDR3 reads CASSYSWGQGSSEQYF. CDR3 DNA sequence: TGTGCCAGCAGTTACTCCTGGGGACAGGGGTCGTCCGAGCAGTACTTC.

The chain uses TRBV18 and TRBJ1-3; D gene ambiguous. The germline V gene encodes CDR1 KGHSH and CDR2 LQKENI. V dropped 5 bases and J dropped 0 bases, with 8 bases sitting between them. The CDR3 runs 14 residues. The DNA for the CDR3 is TGTGCCAGCTCAAGGGCAGTCTCTGGAAACACCATATATTTT. It codes for CASSRAVSGNTIYF.

This sequence joins TRBV2 and TRBJ1-2; 8 bases map to TRBD1. The CDR3 runs 13 residues. CDR1 and CDR2 from the germline V gene are SNHLY and FYNNEI. V shed 10 bases, J shed 0 bases, and the junction held 4 bases outside the gene matches. The CDR3 sequence: CATRQGSNYGYTF. The DNA of the CDR3 is TGTGCCACCCGACAGGGGTCTAACTATGGCTACACCTTC.

The chain joins TRBV15 to TRBJ1-2; 9 bases match TRBD1. Germline CDR1 reads LNHNV; CDR2 reads YYDKDF (reference sequence). V shed 4 bases, J shed 9 bases, and the junction held 6 bases outside the gene matches. CDR3 length: 13 amino acids. The CDR3 region is CATSIGQGRRYTF. CDR3 DNA sequence: TGTGCCACCAGCATTGGACAGGGGAGGCGCTACACCTTC.

The gene calls are TRBV7-9 and TRBJ1-1, with D perhaps matching TRBD1 (5 bases). Germline values: CDR1 SEHNR, CDR2 FQNEAQ (reference sequence). The CDR3 is made up of 13 amino acids. Trimming stripped 10 bases from V and 0 bases from J, with 12 bases between. This CDR3 is CAMDNAMNTEAFF. For the CDR3, the DNA is TGTGCCATGGACAACGCGATGAACACTGAAGCTTTCTTT.

The chain combines TRBV5-1 with TRBJ1-1, with D tentatively TRBD1 (5 bases). This CDR3 contains 16 residues. V lost 0 bases to trimming and J lost 0 bases, with 12 bases between them. CDR1 SGHRS and CDR2 YFSETQ come from the germline V gene. The CDR3 protein is CASSLDGAPMNTEAFF. CDR3 coding DNA: TGCGCCAGCAGCTTGGATGGGGCTCCAATGAACACTGAAGCTTTCTTT.

The J gene is TRBJ2-2, the V gene TRBV25-1, with 8 bases lining up with TRBD2. Trimming cost V 2 bases and J 4 bases; bases outside gene matches: 12. In germline, CDR1 is MGHDK, CDR2 SYGVNS. The CDR3 is made up of 18 amino acids. CDR3 amino acids: CASSEDTSGGFGTGELFF. The DNA of the CDR3 is TGTGCCAGCAGTGAAGATACTAGCGGAGGGTTTGGCACCGGGGAGCTGTTTTTT.

V and J are TRBV27 and TRBJ1-1, with D unresolved. V shed 10 bases and J shed 5 bases, with 11 bases lying between them. Germline loops: CDR1 MNHEY, CDR2 SMNVEV (reference sequence). This CDR3 region has 11 residues. The CDR3 is CATWKTTEAFF. DNA for the CDR3: TGTGCCACCTGGAAGACTACTGAAGCTTTCTTT.

The chain links TRBV6-2 or TRBV6-3 to TRBJ1-5, with no clear D. Germline V CDR1 and CDR2: MNHEY, SVGEGT. Trimming cost V 0 bases and J 0 bases, with 21 bases left between them. The CDR3 sequence is 20 residues long. The CDR3 nucleotides are TGTGCCAGCAGTTACTCGAGGGTCAAAGGAGGCTTTTATAGCAATCAGCCCCAGCATTTT. This sequence encodes CASSYSRVKGGFYSNQPQHF.

CDR3 nucleotides: TGTGCCAGCAGCAAATTCCCGGGGGACACTGAAGCTTTCTTT. Residues: CASSKFPGDTEAFF. The chain combines TRBV7-8 with TRBJ1-1; the D gene is possibly TRBD1 (5 bases). Trimming removed 5 bases from V and 3 bases from J, with 13 bases in between. Germline lookup yields CDR1 SGHVS and CDR2 FQNEAQ. The CDR3 spans 14 residues.

The rearrangement joins TRBV10-2 to TRBJ2-1; 13 bases are shared with TRBD2. The length of the CDR3 is 15 residues. V lost 8 bases and J lost 6; bases outside the gene matches: 7. CDR1 is WSHSY and CDR2 is SAAADI in the germline V gene. The DNA for the CDR3 is TGCGCCAGCGGCGGACTAGCGGGAGACAGCAATGAGCAGTTCTTC. Translation: CASGGLAGDSNEQFF.